This T cell receptor (beta chain) came from a study of Ad26.COV2.S vaccination and SARS-CoV-2 variants. Points from the study as a whole: People who got the vaccine had more spike-specific TCR breadth than people who got placebo.

Some clones are missing from TCRdb's copy, which holds only in-frame ones; the method was immunoSEQ multiplex PCR. The sample holds more than 150,000 clones, about 83% seen once. As to this clone: The antigen remains unidentified.

Germline CDR1 reads MNHEY; CDR2 reads SVGAGI. The CDR3 spans 12 residues. V lost 8 bases and J 2 bases, leaving 9 bases between the germline ends. Material: peripheral blood, obtained after recovery from COVID-19. The source of this sequence is a human donor who had recovered from COVID-19. The chain recombines TRBV6-5 with TRBJ1-1; no reliable D call. CDR3 sequence (DNA): TGTGCCAGCGCCGGGTTCAACACTGAAGCTTTCTTT. Translating it yields CASAGFNTEAFF.